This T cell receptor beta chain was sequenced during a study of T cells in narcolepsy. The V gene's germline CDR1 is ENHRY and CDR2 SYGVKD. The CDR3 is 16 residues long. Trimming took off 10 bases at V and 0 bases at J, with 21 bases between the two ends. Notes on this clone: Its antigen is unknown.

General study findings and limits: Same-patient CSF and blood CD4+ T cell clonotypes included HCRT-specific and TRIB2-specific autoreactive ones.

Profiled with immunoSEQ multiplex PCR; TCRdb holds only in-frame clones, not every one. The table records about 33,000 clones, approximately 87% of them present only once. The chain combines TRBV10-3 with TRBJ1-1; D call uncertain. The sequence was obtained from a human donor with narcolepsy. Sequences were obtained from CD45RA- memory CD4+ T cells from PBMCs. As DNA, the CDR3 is TGTGCCACCGGAAGAGGCGTGGAGTCGATGAACACTGAAGCTTTCTTT. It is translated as CATGRGVESMNTEAFF.